Sequencing of this T cell receptor (beta chain) was carried out in a study of CD8 T cells in ankylosing spondylitis. Study-level findings and limits: A TCR beta motif made of under 10 highly homologous variants seemed typical of ankylosing spondylitis blood. Clones that were linked to disease were CD8+ and were relatively rare in peripheral blood. Matched synovial fluid from ankylosing spondylitis patients was reported to be enriched for disease-linked clones. Some motif variants had been reported before (in reactive arthritis synovial fluid and blood).

Germline V CDR1 and CDR2: ENHRY, SYGVKD. The CDR3 is 15 amino acids. V shed 6 bases and J 7 bases; nucleotides not matched to a gene: 6. This clonotype was observed at least ten times. No antigen is known for it. Each TCR beta library was made by quantitative 5'-RACE that incorporated molecular barcodes. TCRdb reprocessed the 5' RACE reads with MiXCR, giving one entry per CDR3 protein. The sample lists some 220,000 distinct CDR3 sequences, 6% to 8% occurring once. The clonotype originates from a male donor with ankylosing spondylitis. The chain has TRBV10-3 and TRBJ2-3; 14 nucleotides agree with TRBD2. Sequenced sample: blood, either unsorted or a sorted T cell fraction (not recorded which). As DNA, the CDR3 is TGTGCCATCAGCGGGACTAGCGGGGGCATCTATACGCAGTATTTT. Translating it yields CAISGTSGGIYTQYF.